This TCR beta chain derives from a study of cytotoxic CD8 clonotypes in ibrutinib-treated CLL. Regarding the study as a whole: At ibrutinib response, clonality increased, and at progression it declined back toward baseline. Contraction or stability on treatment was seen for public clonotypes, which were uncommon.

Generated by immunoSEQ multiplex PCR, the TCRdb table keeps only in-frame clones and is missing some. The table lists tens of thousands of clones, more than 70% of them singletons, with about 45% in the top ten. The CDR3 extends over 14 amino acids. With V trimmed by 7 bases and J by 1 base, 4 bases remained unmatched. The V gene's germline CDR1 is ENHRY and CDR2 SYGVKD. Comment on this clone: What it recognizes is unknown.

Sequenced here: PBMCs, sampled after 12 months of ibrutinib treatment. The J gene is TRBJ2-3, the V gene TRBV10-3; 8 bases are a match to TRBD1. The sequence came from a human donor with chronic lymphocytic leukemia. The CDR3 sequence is CAITVDRGTDTQYF. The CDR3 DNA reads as TGTGCCATCACTGTGGACAGGGGCACAGATACGCAGTATTTT.